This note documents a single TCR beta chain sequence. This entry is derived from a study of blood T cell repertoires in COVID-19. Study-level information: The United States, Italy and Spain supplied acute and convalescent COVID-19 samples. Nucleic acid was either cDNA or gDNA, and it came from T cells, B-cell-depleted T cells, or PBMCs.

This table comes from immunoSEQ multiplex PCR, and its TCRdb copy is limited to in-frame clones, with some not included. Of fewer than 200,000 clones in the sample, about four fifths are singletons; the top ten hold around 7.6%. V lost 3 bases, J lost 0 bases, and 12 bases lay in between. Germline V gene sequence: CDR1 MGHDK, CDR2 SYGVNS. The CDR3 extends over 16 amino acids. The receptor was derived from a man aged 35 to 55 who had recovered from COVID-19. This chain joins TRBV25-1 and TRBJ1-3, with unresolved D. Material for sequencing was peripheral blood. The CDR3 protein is CASSEYSTSSGNTIYF. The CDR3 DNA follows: TGTGCCAGCAGTGAGTACAGCACATCCTCTGGAAACACCATATATTTT.